This T cell receptor (beta chain) was recorded in a study of blood T cell repertoires in COVID-19. V lost 4 bases, J lost 4 bases, and 13 bases stayed unmatched. This CDR3 spans 18 amino acids. Germline V gene lookup returns CDR1 SGHRS and CDR2 YFSETQ. Sequenced by immunoSEQ multiplex PCR; TCRdb stores in-frame clones only, minus some. This sample has fewer than 120,000 clones, with around 82% found just once. The V and J genes are TRBV5-1 and TRBJ2-6; 8 nucleotides match TRBD1. Sequencing was carried out using peripheral blood. The receptor's source is a woman aged 55-75 years with acute or convalescent COVID-19. CDR3 amino acids: CASSAGGTGTSGANVLTF. CDR3 nucleotides: TGCGCCAGCAGCGCCGGTGGGACAGGAACCTCCGGGGCCAACGTCCTGACTTTC.